This TCR beta chain was profiled in a study of response to subunit inactivated influenza vaccine. TCRdb reprocessed the RT-PCR reads with MiXCR, giving one entry per CDR3 protein. The data contain some 570,000 distinct CDR3 sequences, around 11% of them seen just once; the ten biggest clones take up approximately 11%. This clonotype has ten or more counts. This CDR3 has 13 residues. The V gene lost 0 bases and the J gene lost 8 bases, with 11 bases spanning the gap. The germline CDR1 and CDR2 sequences are DFQATT and SNEGSKA (reference sequence). These data were also filed under a second study, of T cells expressing NK-cell markers. That report notes: 5'RACE template switching with UMIs produced the TCR beta cDNA. TCR beta repertoires came from sorted CD3+CD56+NKG2C+, CD3+CD56+NKG2C- and CD3+CD56-NKG2C+ T cells.

The V and J genes are TRBV20-1 and TRBJ2-1; perhaps D is TRBD1 or TRBD2 (5 bases each). The TCR was taken from a man in his fifties who received an inactivated influenza vaccine. This specimen was PBMCs from blood, taken on the day of vaccination. Written as DNA, the CDR3 is TGCAGTGCTAGAGACGTTTGGGACGATGAGCAGTTCTTC. Translation: CSARDVWDDEQFF.